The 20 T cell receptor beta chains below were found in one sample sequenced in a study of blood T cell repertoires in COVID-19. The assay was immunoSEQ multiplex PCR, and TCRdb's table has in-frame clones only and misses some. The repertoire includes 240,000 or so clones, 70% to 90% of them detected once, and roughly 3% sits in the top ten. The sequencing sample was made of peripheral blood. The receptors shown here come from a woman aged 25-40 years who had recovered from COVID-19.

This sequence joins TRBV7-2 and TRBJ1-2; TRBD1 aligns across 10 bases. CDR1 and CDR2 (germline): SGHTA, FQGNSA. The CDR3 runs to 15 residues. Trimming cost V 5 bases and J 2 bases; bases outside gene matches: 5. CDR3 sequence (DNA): TGTGCCAGCAGCCAAGCGGGACAGGGGAACTATGGCTACACCTTC. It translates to CASSQAGQGNYGYTF. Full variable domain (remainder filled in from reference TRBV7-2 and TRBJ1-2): GAGVSQSPSNKVTEKGKDVELRCDPISGHTALYWYRQSLGQGLEFLIYFQGNSAPDKSGLPSDRFSAERTGGSVSTLTIQRTQQEDSAVYLCASSQAGQGNYGYTFGSGTRLTVV.

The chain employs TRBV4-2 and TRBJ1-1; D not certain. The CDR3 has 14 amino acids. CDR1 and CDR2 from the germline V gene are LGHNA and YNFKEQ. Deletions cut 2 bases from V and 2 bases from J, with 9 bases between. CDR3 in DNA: TGTGCCAGCAGCCAAATACAAGAAAACACTGAAGCTTTCTTT. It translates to CASSQIQENTEAFF.

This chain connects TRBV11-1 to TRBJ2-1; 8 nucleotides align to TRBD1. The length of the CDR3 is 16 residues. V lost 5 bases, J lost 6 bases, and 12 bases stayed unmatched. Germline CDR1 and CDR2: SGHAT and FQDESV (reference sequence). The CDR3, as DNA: TGTGCCAGCAGCCCAAGACAGGGGACGGTCTCCAATGAGCAGTTCTTC. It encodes CASSPRQGTVSNEQFF.

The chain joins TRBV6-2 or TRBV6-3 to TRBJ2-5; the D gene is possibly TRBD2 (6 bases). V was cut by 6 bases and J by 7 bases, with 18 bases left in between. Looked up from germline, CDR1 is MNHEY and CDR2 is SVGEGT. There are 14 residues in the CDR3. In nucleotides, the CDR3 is TGTGCCAGCAGCAGGGACTCCATGGCCGGGACCCAGTACTTC. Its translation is CASSRDSMAGTQYF.

The DNA of the CDR3 is TGTGCCAGCAGTGAAGGGGTCTTAACGCTAGCGCTATCCTACGAGCAGTACTTC. It translates to CASSEGVLTLALSYEQYF. The chain has TRBV6-1 and TRBJ2-7, with D possibly being TRBD2 (6 bases). The CDR3 runs to 18 residues. Deletions cut 1 base from V and 1 base from J, with 20 bases between. From germline, CDR1 is MNHNS and CDR2 SASEGT.

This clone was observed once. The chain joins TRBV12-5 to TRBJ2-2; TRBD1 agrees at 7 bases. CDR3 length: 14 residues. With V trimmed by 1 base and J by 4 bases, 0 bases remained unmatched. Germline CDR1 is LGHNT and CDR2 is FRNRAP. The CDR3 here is CASGLGTGTGELFF. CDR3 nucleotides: TGTGCTAGTGGTTTGGGGACAGGCACCGGGGAGCTGTTTTTT.

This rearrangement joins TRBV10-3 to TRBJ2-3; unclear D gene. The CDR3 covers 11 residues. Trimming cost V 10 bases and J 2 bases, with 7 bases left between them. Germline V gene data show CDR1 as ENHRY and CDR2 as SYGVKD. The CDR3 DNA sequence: TGTGCCACCCTAATCACAGATACGCAGTATTTT. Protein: CATLITDTQYF.

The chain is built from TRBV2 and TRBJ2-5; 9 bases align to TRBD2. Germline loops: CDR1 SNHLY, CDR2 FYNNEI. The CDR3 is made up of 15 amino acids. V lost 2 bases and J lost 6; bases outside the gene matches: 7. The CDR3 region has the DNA TGTGCCAGCAGTGAAATAGCGGGGGTCCTGAAGACCCAGTACTTC. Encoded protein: CASSEIAGVLKTQYF.

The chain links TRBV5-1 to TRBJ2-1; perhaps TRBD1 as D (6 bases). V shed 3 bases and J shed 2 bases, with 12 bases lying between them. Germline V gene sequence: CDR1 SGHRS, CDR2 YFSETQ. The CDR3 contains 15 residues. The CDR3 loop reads CASSSYYRAYNEQFF. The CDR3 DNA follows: TGCGCCAGCAGCTCATATTACAGGGCCTACAATGAGCAGTTCTTC.

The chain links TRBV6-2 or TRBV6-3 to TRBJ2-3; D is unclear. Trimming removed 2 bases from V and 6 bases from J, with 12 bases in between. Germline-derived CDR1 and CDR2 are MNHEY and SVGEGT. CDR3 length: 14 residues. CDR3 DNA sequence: TGTGCCAGCAGTTACCTGCCGCGGTTGGATACGCAGTATTTT. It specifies CASSYLPRLDTQYF.

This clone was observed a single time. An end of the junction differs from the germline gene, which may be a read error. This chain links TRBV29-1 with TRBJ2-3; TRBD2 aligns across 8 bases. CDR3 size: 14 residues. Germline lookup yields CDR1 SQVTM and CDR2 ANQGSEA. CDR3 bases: TGCAGCGTAGAAGAGGCTCGGGGGGGAGGTACGCAGTATTTT. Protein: CSVEEARGGGTQYF.

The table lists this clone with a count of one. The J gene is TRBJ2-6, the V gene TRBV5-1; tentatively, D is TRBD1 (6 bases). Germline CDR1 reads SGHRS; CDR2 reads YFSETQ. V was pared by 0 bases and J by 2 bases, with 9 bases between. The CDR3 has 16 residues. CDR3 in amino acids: CASSLASGAGANVLTF. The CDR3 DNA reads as TGCGCCAGCAGCTTGGCCTCAGGGGCTGGGGCCAACGTCCTGACTTTC.

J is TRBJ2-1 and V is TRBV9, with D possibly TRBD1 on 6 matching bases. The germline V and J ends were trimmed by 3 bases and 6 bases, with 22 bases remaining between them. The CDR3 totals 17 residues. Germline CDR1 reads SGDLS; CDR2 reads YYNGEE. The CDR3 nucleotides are TGTGCCAGCAGCGGGGGGCGGTTTCCTGGGACCTCCAATGAGCAGTTCTTC. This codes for CASSGGRFPGTSNEQFF.

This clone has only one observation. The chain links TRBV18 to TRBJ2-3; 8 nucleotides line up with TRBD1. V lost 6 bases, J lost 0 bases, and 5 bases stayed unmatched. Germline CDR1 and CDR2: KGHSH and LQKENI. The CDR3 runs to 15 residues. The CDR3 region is CASSSRGPSTDTQYF. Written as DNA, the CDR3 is TGTGCCAGCTCCTCCAGGGGGCCAAGCACAGATACGCAGTATTTT.

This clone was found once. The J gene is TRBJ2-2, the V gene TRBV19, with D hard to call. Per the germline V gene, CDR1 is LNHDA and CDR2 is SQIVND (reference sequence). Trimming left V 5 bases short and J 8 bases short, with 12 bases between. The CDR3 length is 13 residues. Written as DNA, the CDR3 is TGTGCCAGTAGTTTTGGCGGCGAGGGGGAGCTGTTTTTT. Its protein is CASSFGGEGELFF.

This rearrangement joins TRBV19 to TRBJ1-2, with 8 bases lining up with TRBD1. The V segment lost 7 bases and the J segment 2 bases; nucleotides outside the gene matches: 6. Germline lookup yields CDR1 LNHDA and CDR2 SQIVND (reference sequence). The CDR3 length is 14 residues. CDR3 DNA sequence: TGTGCCAGTACATCGACAGGGGAGAACTATGGCTACACCTTC. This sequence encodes CASTSTGENYGYTF.

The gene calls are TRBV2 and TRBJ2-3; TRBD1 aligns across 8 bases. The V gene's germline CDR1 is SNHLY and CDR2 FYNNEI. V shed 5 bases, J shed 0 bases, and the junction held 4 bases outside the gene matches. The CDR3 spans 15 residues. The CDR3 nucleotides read TGTGCCAGCAGTTCGGACAGGGCCAGCACAGATACGCAGTATTTT. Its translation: CASSSDRASTDTQYF.

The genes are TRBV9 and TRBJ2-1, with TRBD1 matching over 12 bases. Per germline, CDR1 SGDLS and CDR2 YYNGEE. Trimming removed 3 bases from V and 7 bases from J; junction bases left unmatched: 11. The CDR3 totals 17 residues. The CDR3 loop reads CASSAQMGQGAVNEQFF. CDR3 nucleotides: TGTGCCAGCAGCGCACAGATGGGACAGGGGGCGGTGAATGAGCAGTTCTTC. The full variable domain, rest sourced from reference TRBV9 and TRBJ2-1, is DSGVTQTPKHLITATGQRVTLRCSPRSGDLSVYWYQQSLDQGLQFLIQYYNGEERAKGNILERFSAQQFPDLHSELNLSSLELGDSALYFCASSAQMGQGAVNEQFFGPGTRLTVL.

DNA for the CDR3: TGTGCCAGCAGTGAACAGTACAATCAGCCCCAGCATTTT. It is translated as CASSEQYNQPQHF. V is TRBV6-1 and J is TRBJ1-5; D gene uncertain. V lost 2 bases to trimming and J lost 3 bases, with 5 bases between them. The CDR3 contains 13 residues. CDR1 MNHNS and CDR2 SASEGT come from the germline V gene.

The CDR3 loop is CASSFLDSSYEQYF. CDR3 DNA: TGTGCCAGCAGCTTCCTCGACAGCTCCTACGAGCAGTACTTC. V usage is TRBV7-6 and J usage is TRBJ2-7; a possible D gene is TRBD1 (5 bases). Germline lookup yields CDR1 SGHVS and CDR2 FNYEAQ. V lost 3 bases and J lost 0, with 9 bases in between. This CDR3 has 14 residues.